The rows below give T cell receptor beta chains drawn from one sample of a study of cytomegalovirus exposure and HLA in healthy donors. The method was immunoSEQ multiplex PCR; TCRdb's version includes in-frame clones alone and lacks a portion of them. Of over 250,000 clones listed, 65% to 90% are singletons. The sample was PBMCs. The receptors come from a woman between 18 and 30 years old in good health and CMV-seronegative. Each CDR3 is given without its conserved first and last residue.

CDR3 length: 17
V gene: TRBV30
J gene: TRBJ2-7
CDR3 protein: AWSFRPWVAGAFSYEQY

CDR3 length: 11
V gene: TRBV27
J gene: TRBJ1-1
CDR3 protein: ASSLFRATEAF

CDR3 length: 11
V gene: TRBV7-2
J gene: TRBJ2-2
CDR3 protein: ASSLAGAGELF

CDR3 length: 14
V gene: TRBV6-1
J gene: TRBJ1-4
CDR3 protein: ASSGGEAGEGEKLF

CDR3 length: 14
V gene: TRBV11-1
J gene: TRBJ2-7
CDR3 protein: ASSSGLAGATYEQY

CDR3 length: 12
V gene: TRBV9
J gene: TRBJ1-6
CDR3 protein: ASSTGQGVTPLH

CDR3 length: 17
V gene: TRBV4-3
J gene: TRBJ2-6
CDR3 protein: ASSQDEGTSYSGANVLT

CDR3 length: 13
V gene: TRBV14
J gene: TRBJ2-7
CDR3 protein: ASSQDRVFTYEQY

CDR3 length: 13
V gene: TRBV7-9
J gene: TRBJ2-2
CDR3 protein: ASTTDRRKTGELF

CDR3 length: 13
V gene: TRBV6-6
J gene: TRBJ2-3
CDR3 protein: ASSDRTGRATTQY

CDR3 length: 15
V gene: TRBV4-2
J gene: TRBJ2-1
CDR3 protein: ASSQRLAGGPENEQF

CDR3 length: 12
V gene: TRBV5-4
J gene: TRBJ1-2
CDR3 protein: ASSQLDRNYGYT

CDR3 length: 15
V gene: TRBV30
J gene: TRBJ1-5
CDR3 protein: AWNGGDRGNSNQPQH

CDR3 length: 13
V gene: TRBV28
J gene: TRBJ2-3
CDR3 protein: ASSFGLVEGDTQY

CDR3 length: 15
V gene: TRBV25-1
J gene: TRBJ2-2
CDR3 protein: ASGRGGGQVTTGELF

CDR3 length: 13
V gene: TRBV5-6
J gene: TRBJ1-4
CDR3 protein: ASSLIRGIGEKLF

CDR3 length: 14
V gene: TRBV4-1
J gene: TRBJ1-2
CDR3 protein: ASSQGGVRQIYGYT

CDR3 length: 11
V gene: TRBV27
J gene: TRBJ1-5
CDR3 protein: ASSLYRDQPQH

CDR3 length: 14
V gene: TRBV7-8
J gene: TRBJ1-2
CDR3 protein: ASSFPPRGQFYGYT

CDR3 length: 12
V gene: TRBV5-1
J gene: TRBJ1-2
CDR3 protein: ASSLVLGADGYT

CDR3 length: 15
V gene: TRBV9
J gene: TRBJ2-3
CDR3 protein: ASSVGAGPLYTDTQY

CDR3 length: 12
V gene: TRBV9
J gene: TRBJ2-3
CDR3 protein: ASSVVQGTDTQY

CDR3 length: 15
V gene: TRBV4-3
J gene: TRBJ1-2
CDR3 protein: ASSQVNPGQSHYGYT

CDR3 length: 10
V gene: TRBV7-9
J gene: TRBJ2-7
CDR3 protein: ASSPQGIEQY

CDR3 length: 15
V gene: TRBV7-9
J gene: TRBJ1-2
CDR3 protein: ASSLDVSDSFSYGYT

CDR3 length: 17
V gene: TRBV27
J gene: TRBJ2-1
CDR3 protein: ASRTPGTSGSATYNEQF

CDR3 length: 12
V gene: TRBV7-2
J gene: TRBJ1-2
CDR3 protein: ASSVQGQGYGYT